This T cell receptor (beta chain) is drawn from a study of CD8+ T cells in alopecia areata. Germline-derived CDR1 and CDR2 are MNHEY and SMNVEV (reference sequence). V gave up 5 bases and J gave up 0 bases; unmatched junction bases: 8. The CDR3 totals 16 residues. Following RNA extraction, reverse transcription yielded cDNA that acted as the sequencing template. The protocol was immunoSEQ multiplex PCR, while the TCRdb copy is restricted to in-frame clones and leaves out a portion. The profile shows some 200,000 clones, 56% of them singletons. The source of this sequence is a human donor in good health. The sample taken for sequencing was CD8+ T cells sorted from blood. The chain joins TRBV27 to TRBJ2-7; 9 bases agree with TRBD2. In DNA form, the CDR3 reads TGTGCCAGCAGTCCTACTCCTAGCGGGGACTCCTACGAGCAGTACTTC. Its translation: CASSPTPSGDSYEQYF.